One sample yielded the 13 T cell receptor beta chains listed below, sequenced in a study of blood T cell repertoires in COVID-19. TCRdb's copy holds only in-frame clones and misses some; the assay was immunoSEQ multiplex PCR. The sample yields more than 150,000 clones, 82% seen once. The sample was PBMCs or T cells enriched from blood (not recorded which). The receptor set was obtained from a man aged 35 to 55 who had recovered from COVID-19.

The chain couples TRBV7-6 to TRBJ1-1, with D tentatively TRBD1 (6 bases). Between the trimmed V and J ends, which lost 5 bases and 1 base, there was a span of 17 bases. The CDR3 is 16 amino acids. Germline CDR1 and CDR2: SGHVS and FNYEAQ. DNA of the CDR3: TGTGCCAGCAGCCCCGGTGCGGGGGCTCGGAACACTGAAGCTTTCTTT. This sequence encodes CASSPGAGARNTEAFF.

The rearrangement links TRBV7-2 to TRBJ2-5; 12 bases agree with TRBD1. CDR1 and CDR2 from the germline V gene are SGHTA and FQGNSA. CDR3 length equals 17 residues. The ends lost 1 base at V and 5 bases at J; junction bases unmatched: 8. DNA of the CDR3: TGTGCCAGCAGCTTAGTAGGGACAGGGGGCATGTTGGAGACCCAGTACTTC. This codes for CASSLVGTGGMLETQYF.

The gene calls are TRBV19 and TRBJ1-6, with a tentative D call TRBD1 (5 bases). This CDR3 region has 14 residues. V dropped 5 bases and J dropped 10 bases, with 15 bases sitting between them. Germline loops: CDR1 LNHDA, CDR2 SQIVND (reference sequence). CDR3 protein: CASSGGTLQSPLHF. The CDR3 DNA reads TGTGCCAGTAGTGGGGGGACTTTACAGTCACCCCTCCACTTT. The full variable domain, its missing parts supplied by reference TRBV19 and TRBJ1-6, is DGGITQSPKYLFRKEGQNVTLSCEQNLNHDAMYWYRQDPGQGLRLIYYSQIVNDFQKGDIAEGYSVSREKKESFPLTVTSAQKNPTAFYLCASSGGTLQSPLHFGNGTRLTVT.

A single count supports this clone. Here the CDR3 DNA reads TGCGCCAGCAGCCAAGTCCGGGAGGAGAATCAGCCCCAGCATTTT. Protein product: CASSQVREENQPQHF. This sequence joins TRBV4-3 and TRBJ1-5; D is unresolved. This CDR3 spans 15 amino acids. The V gene lost 1 base and the J gene lost 4 bases, with 11 bases spanning the gap. Germline V gene lookup returns CDR1 LGHNA and CDR2 YSLEER.

This clone has more than one count but fewer than ten. The V call is TRBV28, the J call TRBJ1-4; 8 positions match TRBD1. The germline V gene encodes CDR1 MDHEN and CDR2 SYDVKM. Unmatched junction bases numbered 10, after V lost 6 bases and J lost 4 bases. CDR3 length: 16 residues. This CDR3 reads CASSEGSRGLNEKLFF. DNA of the CDR3: TGTGCCAGCAGCGAAGGGTCCAGGGGGCTTAATGAAAAACTGTTTTTT.

The rearrangement joins TRBV19 to TRBJ2-1, with 9 bases lining up with TRBD1. The CDR3 is 21 amino acids. V lost 5 bases and J lost 3; bases outside the gene matches: 23. Germline values: CDR1 LNHDA, CDR2 SQIVND (reference sequence). The CDR3 loop reads CASSAPGRDRATINDYNEQFF. The CDR3 DNA sequence: TGTGCCAGTAGTGCCCCAGGGCGGGACAGGGCTACAATAAACGACTACAATGAGCAGTTCTTC. Drawing the rest from reference TRBV19 and TRBJ2-1, the complete variable domain is DGGITQSPKYLFRKEGQNVTLSCEQNLNHDAMYWYRQDPGQGLRLIYYSQIVNDFQKGDIAEGYSVSREKKESFPLTVTSAQKNPTAFYLCASSAPGRDRATINDYNEQFFGPGTRLTVL.

The rearrangement joins TRBV6-5 to TRBJ2-5, with D possibly TRBD2 on 6 matching bases. Trimming removed 7 bases at V and 3 bases at J, with 12 bases between. Looked up from germline, CDR1 is MNHEY and CDR2 is SVGAGI. The CDR3 covers 13 residues. Here the CDR3 DNA reads TGTGCCAGCACCCTGGGGGGTGAAGAGACCCAGTACTTC. Its protein product is CASTLGGEETQYF.

This sequence joins TRBV6-5 and TRBJ1-2; 9 bases line up with TRBD1. The length of the CDR3 is 13 residues. The junction had 4 bases not matched to a gene; V was cut back by 6 bases and J by 5 bases. The germline V gene has CDR1 MNHEY and CDR2 SVGAGI. Here the CDR3 DNA reads TGTGCCAGCAGCCATGGGACAGGGTATGGCTACACCTTC. Residues: CASSHGTGYGYTF.

The CDR3 DNA reads as TGCGCCAGCAGCCAATTGACAGCTAACTATGGCTACACCTTC. It is translated as CASSQLTANYGYTF. This chain links TRBV4-3 with TRBJ1-2, with a weak D call TRBD1 (5 bases). This CDR3 contains 14 residues. CDR1 is LGHNA, CDR2 YSLEER, per germline. The ends were cut back, 2 bases at V and 0 bases at J, with 7 bases in the middle.

The chain uses TRBV6-5 and TRBJ1-5; 7 bases are a match to TRBD1. Germline V lookup: CDR1 MNHEY, CDR2 SVGAGI. CDR3 length: 15 residues. The V segment lost 5 bases and the J segment 2 bases; nucleotides outside the gene matches: 6. Written as DNA, the CDR3 is TGTGCCAGCAGTACGACAGGGCCGGGCAATCAGCCCCAGCATTTT. It yields the protein CASSTTGPGNQPQHF.

The chain combines TRBV9 with TRBJ1-2; no firm D call. V was trimmed by 4 bases and J by 8 bases, leaving 15 bases between them. The CDR3 covers 13 residues. The germline CDR1 and CDR2 sequences are SGDLS and YYNGEE. CDR3 bases: TGTGCCAGCAGCCCTAATCCACGTTTCGGCTACACCTTC. Its translation: CASSPNPRFGYTF.

This clone was counted only a few times. The gene calls are TRBV25-1 and TRBJ2-7; D is uncertain. The V gene's germline CDR1 is MGHDK and CDR2 SYGVNS. The CDR3 runs to 13 residues. Trimming took off 2 bases at V and 7 bases at J, with 12 bases between the two ends. The CDR3 sequence: CASSEQEAREQYF. The CDR3 DNA sequence: TGTGCCAGCAGTGAACAAGAGGCGCGGGAGCAGTACTTC.

V is TRBV5-1 and J is TRBJ2-3; 14 nucleotides agree with TRBD2. Germline CDR1 reads SGHRS; CDR2 reads YFSETQ. The CDR3 spans 17 residues. V trimming: 2 bases; J trimming: 4 bases; junction bases outside the gene matches: 6. The CDR3 is CASSFWTSGRLADTQYF. In nucleotides, the CDR3 is TGCGCCAGCAGCTTCTGGACTAGCGGGAGGTTAGCAGATACGCAGTATTTT.